Sequencing of this TCR beta chain was carried out in a study of cytomegalovirus exposure and HLA in healthy donors. Broader study findings: Several V segments, TRBV6-2 and TRBV6-3 among them, could not be told apart and were dropped. There were a few CMV-associated chains whose specificity for CMV antigens was confirmed in vitro.

Primers: 60 Vbeta forward and 13 Jbeta reverse. This table comes from immunoSEQ multiplex PCR, and its TCRdb copy is limited to in-frame clones, with some not included. The sample totals about 140,000 clones. As concerns this clone: Its antigen remains unknown.

V was clipped by 4 bases and J by 2 bases; unmatched bases: 19. Germline V CDR1 and CDR2: GTSNPN, SVGIG (reference sequence). The CDR3 runs to 19 residues. The rearrangement joins TRBV30 to TRBJ2-3; 9 bases align to TRBD2. Sample: PBMCs. The TCR comes from a young woman in good health and CMV-seronegative. The CDR3 region is CAWTSPGAGGLIDTDTQYF. The DNA of the CDR3 is TGTGCCTGGACTTCACCCGGGGCGGGAGGGCTGATTGACACAGATACGCAGTATTTT.